Presented here are 20 T cell receptor beta chains from one specimen sequenced in a study of cytomegalovirus exposure and HLA in healthy donors. PCR was performed using 60 Vbeta and 13 Jbeta primers. Method: immunoSEQ multiplex PCR; TCRdb's copy keeps in-frame clones and lacks some. The profile shows 100,000 to 150,000 clones, 75% to 85% of them singletons. What was sequenced was PBMCs. These receptors were taken from a woman aged 50 to 60 in good health and CMV-seropositive.

The chain joins TRBV7-8 to TRBJ1-1; TRBD1 agrees at 9 bases. There are 15 residues in the CDR3. Germline lookup yields CDR1 SGHVS and CDR2 FQNEAQ. V was clipped by 0 bases and J by 5 bases; unmatched bases: 4. The CDR3 DNA follows: TGTGCCAGCAGCTTAGCACTCGGGACAGGGACTGAAGCTTTCTTT. Protein product: CASSLALGTGTEAFF.

As DNA, the CDR3 is TGTGCCTGGAGTGTTGAGGCTAGAGAACTGTTTTTT. This codes for CAWSVEARELFF. This chain links TRBV30 with TRBJ1-4; unclear D gene. This CDR3 has 12 residues. Germline CDR1 is GTSNPN and CDR2 is SVGIG (reference sequence). The ends were cut back, 0 bases at V and 12 bases at J, with 11 bases in the middle.

The chain recombines TRBV7-2 with TRBJ1-2, with D possibly being TRBD1 (6 bases). The germline V gene has CDR1 SGHTA and CDR2 FQGNSA. This CDR3 spans 14 amino acids. The V end lost 2 bases, the J end lost 3 bases, and 10 bases lay between the germline ends. For the CDR3, the DNA is TGTGCCAGCAGCTTAACCGGGACACACTATGGCTACACCTTC. This sequence encodes CASSLTGTHYGYTF. Filled out from reference TRBV7-2 and TRBJ1-2, the complete variable domain reads GAGVSQSPSNKVTEKGKDVELRCDPISGHTALYWYRQSLGQGLEFLIYFQGNSAPDKSGLPSDRFSAERTGGSVSTLTIQRTQQEDSAVYLCASSLTGTHYGYTFGSGTRLTVV.

The chain uses TRBV7-2 and TRBJ1-2; D not certain. The V gene lost 5 bases and the J gene lost 4 bases, with 11 bases spanning the gap. This CDR3 region has 13 residues. The V gene's germline CDR1 is SGHTA and CDR2 FQGNSA. CDR3 sequence reads: CASSLTAPYGYTF. DNA of the CDR3: TGTGCCAGCAGCCTTACAGCCCCCTATGGCTACACCTTC.

The chain recombines TRBV27 with TRBJ2-7; 11 bases match TRBD2. Germline trimming cut 5 bases from V and 3 bases from J; bases unmatched to any gene: 3. CDR3 length: 14 amino acids. The germline CDR1 and CDR2 sequences are MNHEY and SMNVEV (reference sequence). The CDR3 sequence is CASSPLAGGYEQYF. Written as DNA, the CDR3 is TGTGCCAGCAGTCCCCTAGCGGGAGGCTACGAGCAGTACTTC.

The chain combines TRBV6-6 with TRBJ1-2, with 10 bases matching TRBD1. Germline CDR1 MNHNY, CDR2 SVGAGI (reference sequence). The CDR3 totals 13 residues. The J segment lost 7 bases and the V segment lost 10 bases, leaving 9 bases of the junction unmatched. The CDR3 nucleotides are TGTGCCATCGAGACAGGGGGCTGGGGTGGCTACACCTTC. It encodes CAIETGGWGGYTF.

The chain joins TRBV6-5 to TRBJ1-1; D might be TRBD1 (5 bases). Germline CDR1 is MNHEY and CDR2 is SVGAGI. Trimming stripped 5 bases from V and 0 bases from J, with 13 bases between. This CDR3 has 15 amino acids. The CDR3 loop reads CASSPLQGMNTEAFF. CDR3 sequence (DNA): TGTGCCAGCAGTCCCCTCCAGGGAATGAACACTGAAGCTTTCTTT.

This chain links TRBV4-2 with TRBJ2-7; D might be TRBD2 (5 bases). The CDR3 is 16 amino acids. Trimming removed 0 bases from V and 1 base from J, with 13 bases in between. CDR1 is LGHNA and CDR2 is YNFKEQ in the germline V gene. CDR3 coding DNA: TGTGCCAGCAGCCAAGAACCTGCGGGTCGATCCTACGAGCAGTACTTC. As protein: CASSQEPAGRSYEQYF.

The rearrangement joins TRBV4-2 to TRBJ2-3; 8 nucleotides agree with TRBD2. CDR1 and CDR2 (germline): LGHNA, YNFKEQ. J was trimmed by 4 bases and V by 5 bases; bases with no gene match: 11. This CDR3 has 16 residues. CDR3 in amino acids: CASSSIAGSTPDTQYF. The CDR3 DNA sequence: TGTGCCAGCAGCTCGATAGCGGGGTCGACCCCAGATACGCAGTATTTT.

V and J are TRBV7-8 and TRBJ1-2; D is unclear. In germline, CDR1 is SGHVS, CDR2 FQNEAQ. Deletions cut 3 bases from V and 8 bases from J, with 10 bases between. The CDR3 has 12 residues. CDR3 in DNA: TGTGCCAGCAGCTTCGACTTGCGGGGCTACACCTTC. It specifies CASSFDLRGYTF.

This clone was detected only a few times. The chain couples TRBV7-9 to TRBJ2-6; 7 bases are a match to TRBD1. V lost 6 bases to trimming and J lost 0 bases; unmatched junction nucleotides: 14. Germline loops: CDR1 SEHNR, CDR2 FQNEAQ (reference sequence). CDR3 length equals 19 residues. The CDR3 DNA follows: TGTGCCAGCAGTTTCGACACCGGGACAGCCTTCTCTGGGGCCAACGTCCTGACTTTC. Amino acid sequence: CASSFDTGTAFSGANVLTF. The variable domain in full, with the rest retrieved from reference TRBV7-9 and TRBJ2-6, is DTGVSQNPRHKITKRGQNVTFRCDPISEHNRLYWYRQTLGQGPEFLTYFQNEAQLEKSRLLSDRFSAERPKGSFSTLEIQRTEQGDSAMYLCASSFDTGTAFSGANVLTFGAGSRLTVL.

V usage is TRBV4-2 and J usage is TRBJ1-1; 8 bases fit TRBD1. The V gene end was trimmed by 4 bases and the J gene end by 3 bases; junction bases not matched to a gene: 19. This CDR3 contains 19 residues. Germline V CDR1 and CDR2: LGHNA, YNFKEQ. This CDR3 is CASSLYIAGQGAGYTEAFF. DNA of the CDR3: TGTGCCAGCAGCCTGTATATAGCCGGACAGGGTGCAGGGTACACTGAAGCTTTCTTT.

The rearrangement uses TRBV4-2 and TRBJ1-4; maybe TRBD1 (5 bases). The germline gives CDR1 LGHNA, CDR2 YNFKEQ. V lost 3 bases and J 8 bases, leaving 10 bases between the germline ends. This CDR3 spans 13 amino acids. DNA of the CDR3: TGTGCCAGCAGCCAGATCGACAGAGAAAAACTGTTTTTT. Protein product: CASSQIDREKLFF.

Comments on this clone: This sample also contains other DNA sequences that code for the same CDR3. The rearrangement links TRBV5-1 to TRBJ2-5, with D maybe TRBD2 (6 bases). The CDR3 spans 14 residues. V was shortened by 3 bases and J by 1 base, with 10 bases between the two germline ends. Germline V gene lookup returns CDR1 SGHRS and CDR2 YFSETQ. The CDR3 DNA reads TGCGCCAGCAGCTCGACCGGGGGCCAAGAGACCCAGTACTTC. It is translated as CASSSTGGQETQYF.

Written as DNA, the CDR3 is TGTGCCAGTAGCCCTCAAGGACAGCACTATGGCTACACCTTC. Translated, it gives CASSPQGQHYGYTF. The chain recombines TRBV19 with TRBJ1-2; the D gene is possibly TRBD1 (6 bases). There are 14 residues in the CDR3. Germline assignment: CDR1 LNHDA and CDR2 SQIVND (reference sequence). Trimming stripped 6 bases from V and 3 bases from J, with 14 bases between.

The chain has TRBV6-1 and TRBJ2-3, with 8 positions matching TRBD2. The V segment lost 7 bases and the J segment 1 base; nucleotides outside the gene matches: 7. The germline V gene has CDR1 MNHNS and CDR2 SASEGT. The CDR3 contains 15 residues. CDR3 nucleotides: TGTGCCAGCACTCGACTAGCGTTGGGCACAGATACGCAGTATTTT. It translates to CASTRLALGTDTQYF.

Regarding this clone: Other DNA sequences of this sample code for an identical CDR3. The chain has TRBV10-3 and TRBJ2-3; TRBD2 might be the D (5 bases). Germline V gives CDR1 ENHRY, CDR2 SYGVKD. Trimming shortened V by 2 bases and J by 1 base, and 7 bases separated the two germline ends. CDR3 length: 14 amino acids. The CDR3 DNA is TGTGCCATCAGTGAGAGTAGCGGCACAGATACGCAGTATTTT. Amino acid sequence: CAISESSGTDTQYF.

The chain combines TRBV10-3 with TRBJ2-3, with D possibly being TRBD2 (6 bases). Between the trimmed V and J ends, which lost 10 bases and 2 bases, there was a span of 10 bases. Per germline, CDR1 ENHRY and CDR2 SYGVKD. The CDR3 loop spans 12 amino acids. CDR3 nucleotide sequence: TGTGCCACCGGAGGGAACACAGATACGCAGTATTTT. Translation gives CATGGNTDTQYF.

The chain couples TRBV9 to TRBJ1-2; possibly TRBD1 for D (5 bases). Trimming cost V 0 bases and J 5 bases, with 14 bases left between them. Germline CDR1 and CDR2: SGDLS and YYNGEE. This CDR3 region has 15 residues. In nucleotides, the CDR3 is TGTGCCAGCAGCGTAGGTCAGACAGCCGATTATGGCTACACCTTC. Amino acid sequence: CASSVGQTADYGYTF. Looking up the rest from reference TRBV9 and TRBJ1-2 gives the full variable domain: DSGVTQTPKHLITATGQRVTLRCSPRSGDLSVYWYQQSLDQGLQFLIQYYNGEERAKGNILERFSAQQFPDLHSELNLSSLELGDSALYFCASSVGQTADYGYTFGSGTRLTVV.

The chain uses TRBV29-1 and TRBJ2-2; TRBD1 might be the D (6 bases). The V end was cut by 5 bases, the J end by 0 bases, with 10 bases between. This CDR3 spans 14 amino acids. The V gene's germline CDR1 is SQVTM and CDR2 ANQGSEA. Written as DNA, the CDR3 is TGCAGCGTTTTCAGGACAGCGAACACCGGGGAGCTGTTTTTT. Its translation is CSVFRTANTGELFF.